This TCR beta chain was sequenced in a study of cytomegalovirus exposure and HLA in healthy donors. The PCR was carried out with 60 Vbeta primers and 13 Jbeta primers. Using immunoSEQ multiplex PCR, the repertoire was profiled, and TCRdb retains in-frame clones only, with some absent. The table lists hundreds of thousands of clones, around 90% of them singletons. This CDR3 has 16 residues. The ends were cut back, 5 bases at V and 7 bases at J, with 24 bases in the middle. Germline-derived CDR1 and CDR2 are SEHNR and FQNEAQ (reference sequence). Sequencing was done on a sample of PBMCs. This sequence originates from a young woman in good health and CMV-seronegative. The V and J genes are TRBV7-9 and TRBJ2-7, with a weak D call TRBD2 (7 bases). The CDR3 nucleotides read TGTGCCAGCAGCCCTAAACAGGGTGGGGGGGTAGGTGAGCAGTACTTC. Amino acid sequence: CASSPKQGGGVGEQYF.